The rows below give T cell receptor beta chains drawn from one sample of a study of blood T cell repertoires in COVID-19. Sequencing was performed with immunoSEQ multiplex PCR; in TCRdb, only in-frame clones are kept and a portion is missing. This table has a few hundred thousand clones, about nine tenths appearing once. The sequencing sample was made of PBMCs or T cells enriched from blood (not recorded which). These receptors originate from a human donor in a cohort exposed to, infected with or recovered from COVID-19 (not recorded which). The donor label of this sample is uncertain. The CDR3 runs from the conserved cysteine through the conserved F or W. The D gene is left open where the match is weak. Part of the rows lack a size; the others show once, few, many or a class for expanded clones.

clone size	CDR3 length	V gene	D gene	J gene	CDR3 DNA	CDR3 protein
-	15	TRBV19	-	TRBJ1-4	TGTGCCAGTAGTCCACGGGGAGGAAGTAATGAAAAACTGTTTTTT	CASSPRGGSNEKLFF
-	15	TRBV4-2	-	TRBJ1-1	TGTGCCAGCATCGCAAGGAGGCGAGGGAACACTGAAGCTTTCTTT	CASIARRRGNTEAFF
-	14	TRBV30	-	TRBJ2-7	TGTGCCTGGAGTGTCTCCCAGGGGCCCTACGAGCAGTACTTC	CAWSVSQGPYEQYF
-	14	TRBV5-6	-	TRBJ1-1	TGTGCCAGCAGCTTGAGAGGGAGAGCGGCTGAAGCTTTCTTT	CASSLRGRAAEAFF
-	13	TRBV7-9	-	TRBJ1-1	TGTGCCAGCAGCTCGCGACAGAACACTGAAGCTTTCTTT	CASSSRQNTEAFF
-	16	TRBV5-1	TRBD1	TRBJ1-2	TGCGCCAGCAGCCCCGGTACCGGGACAGGGGAATATGGCTACACCTTC	CASSPGTGTGEYGYTF
-	14	TRBV5-4	-	TRBJ1-5	TGTGCCAGCAGCCTCGGGAGGGGAAATCAGCCCCAGCATTTT	CASSLGRGNQPQHF
few	11	TRBV30	-	TRBJ1-4	TGTGCCTGGAGGATCGAGGAAAAACTGTTTTTT	CAWRIEEKLFF
once	14	TRBV7-8	-	TRBJ1-1	TGTGCCAGCAGCCTATATGTGGAGGACACTGAAGCTTTCTTT	CASSLYVEDTEAFF
few	13	TRBV6-5	TRBD1	TRBJ1-1	TGTGCCAGCAGTTACAACAGGGGCACTGAAGCTTTCTTT	CASSYNRGTEAFF
-	14	TRBV5-1	-	TRBJ1-5	TGCGCCAGCAGCCCAGACAGTGGCAATCAGCCCCAGCATTTT	CASSPDSGNQPQHF
-	14	TRBV6-1	TRBD1	TRBJ1-2	TGTGCCAGCAGTGAGGACAGGGGTGCAAATGGCTACACCTTC	CASSEDRGANGYTF
-	12	TRBV19	-	TRBJ1-2	TGTGCCAGTACGGACACGAAGTATGGCTACACCTTC	CASTDTKYGYTF
-	19	TRBV30	TRBD2	TRBJ2-3	TGTGCCTGGAGTATTTCCTTATGGATAGCGGGGTATCGGCCAGATACGCAGTATTTT	CAWSISLWIAGYRPDTQYF
-	15	TRBV27	-	TRBJ1-4	TGTGCCAGCAGTAAACAGGGCTCAACTAATGAAAAACTGTTTTTT	CASSKQGSTNEKLFF
-	13	TRBV10-3	TRBD1	TRBJ2-5	TGTGCCATCAGAGGACAGGGGGTAGAGACCCAGTACTTC	CAIRGQGVETQYF
-	16	TRBV24-1	-	TRBJ2-3	TGTGCCACCAGTGACACAGCACAGGGCCGTGCAGATACGCAGTATTTT	CATSDTAQGRADTQYF
-	14	TRBV3-1/TRBV3-2	TRBD1	TRBJ1-5	TGTGCCAGCAGCCAAGAACCGGGGACAGGGGGGAGGCATTTT	CASSQEPGTGGRHF
-	14	TRBV2	-	TRBJ1-2	TGTGCCAGCAGTGAAAGGCAGGCGAGCTATGGCTACACCTTC	CASSERQASYGYTF
-	17	TRBV7-3	TRBD2	TRBJ2-1	TGTGCCAGCAGCTTTGCTAGCGGGGGGCCCGCCTACAATGAGCAGTTCTTC	CASSFASGGPAYNEQFF
-	14	TRBV21-1	-	TRBJ1-5	TGTGCCAGCAGCCGACGACAGGGGAAGCAGCCCCAGCATTTT	CASSRRQGKQPQHF
-	12	TRBV10-1	-	TRBJ1-2	TGCGCCAGCAGTGATGGACTGCGTGGCTACACCTTC	CASSDGLRGYTF
-	13	TRBV5-6	-	TRBJ2-7	TGTGCCAGCAGCTTGTTCCCTAACTACGAGCAGTACTTC	CASSLFPNYEQYF
-	13	TRBV9	TRBD2	TRBJ2-5	TGTGCCAGCAGCGCCTCGGGAGGGGTAACCCAGTACTTC	CASSASGGVTQYF
-	15	TRBV2	TRBD2	TRBJ2-7	TGTGCCAGCAGTCCTGGACTAGCGGACCTCTACGAGCAGTACTTC	CASSPGLADLYEQYF
-	13	TRBV12-3/TRBV12-4	TRBD2	TRBJ2-1	TGTGCCAGCAGTCGGGGGGAGTACGATGAGCAGTTCTTC	CASSRGEYDEQFF
-	12	TRBV3-1/TRBV3-2	-	TRBJ1-2	TGTGCCAGCAGCCTTCGACAGCACGGCTACACCTTC	CASSLRQHGYTF
once	13	TRBV4-1	-	TRBJ1-2	TGCGCCAGCAGCCAAGATGAGGTTTCGGGCTACACCTTC	CASSQDEVSGYTF
-	13	TRBV30	-	TRBJ1-2	TGTGCCTGGAGTGATCTGTTTAACTATGGCTACACCTTC	CAWSDLFNYGYTF
once	12	TRBV30	-	TRBJ1-2	TGTGCCTGGAGTACGACGCGGGATGGCTACACCTTC	CAWSTTRDGYTF
-	13	TRBV7-3	TRBD1	TRBJ1-5	TGTGCCAGCAGCCCGGACAGGGATCAGCCCCAGCATTTT	CASSPDRDQPQHF